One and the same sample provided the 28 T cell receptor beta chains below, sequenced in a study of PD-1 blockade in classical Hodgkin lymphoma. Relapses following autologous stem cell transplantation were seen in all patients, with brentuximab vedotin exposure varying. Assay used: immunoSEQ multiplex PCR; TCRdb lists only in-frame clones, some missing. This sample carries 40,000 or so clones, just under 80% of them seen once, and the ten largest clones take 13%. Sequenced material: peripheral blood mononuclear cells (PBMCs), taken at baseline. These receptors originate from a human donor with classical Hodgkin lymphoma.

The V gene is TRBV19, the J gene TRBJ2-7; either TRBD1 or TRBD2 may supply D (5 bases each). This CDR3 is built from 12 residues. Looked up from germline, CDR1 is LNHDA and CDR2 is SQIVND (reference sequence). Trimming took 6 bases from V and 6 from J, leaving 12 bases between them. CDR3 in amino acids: CASSTGTSEQYF. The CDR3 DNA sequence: TGTGCCAGTAGCACCGGGACCTCCGAGCAGTACTTC.

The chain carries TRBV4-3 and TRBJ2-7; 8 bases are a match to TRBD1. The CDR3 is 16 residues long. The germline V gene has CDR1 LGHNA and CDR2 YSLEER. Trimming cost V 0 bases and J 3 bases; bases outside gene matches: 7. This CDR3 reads CASSQENGDRGYEQYF. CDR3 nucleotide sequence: TGCGCCAGCAGCCAAGAAAACGGAGACAGGGGCTACGAGCAGTACTTC.

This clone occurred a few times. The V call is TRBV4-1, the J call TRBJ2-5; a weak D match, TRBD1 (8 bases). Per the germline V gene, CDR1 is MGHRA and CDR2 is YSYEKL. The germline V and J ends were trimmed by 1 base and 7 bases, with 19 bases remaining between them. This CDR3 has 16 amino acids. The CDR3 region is CASSQGAGQAWWTQYF. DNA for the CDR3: TGCGCCAGCAGCCAAGGAGCGGGACAGGCTTGGTGGACCCAGTACTTC.

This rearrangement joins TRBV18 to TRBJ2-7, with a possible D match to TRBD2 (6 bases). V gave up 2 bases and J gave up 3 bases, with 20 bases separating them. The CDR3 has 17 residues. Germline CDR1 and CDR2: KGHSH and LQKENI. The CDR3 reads CASSPRRATAAGYEQYF. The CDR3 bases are TGTGCCAGCTCACCAAGGAGGGCTACAGCGGCCGGCTACGAGCAGTACTTC.

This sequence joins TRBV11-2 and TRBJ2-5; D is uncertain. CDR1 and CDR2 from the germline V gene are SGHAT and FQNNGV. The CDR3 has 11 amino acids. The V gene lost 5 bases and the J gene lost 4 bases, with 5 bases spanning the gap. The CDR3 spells CASSPRETQYF. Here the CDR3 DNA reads TGTGCCAGCAGCCCCCGAGAGACCCAGTACTTC.

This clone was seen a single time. CDR3 residues: CASSFAISFSYEQYF. CDR3 sequence (DNA): TGTGCCAGCAGCTTCGCCATCTCTTTTAGCTACGAGCAGTACTTC. The chain recombines TRBV7-2 with TRBJ2-7, with no clear D. Germline CDR1 reads SGHTA; CDR2 reads FQGNSA. Trimming stripped 3 bases from V and 3 bases from J, with 15 bases between. The CDR3 totals 15 residues.

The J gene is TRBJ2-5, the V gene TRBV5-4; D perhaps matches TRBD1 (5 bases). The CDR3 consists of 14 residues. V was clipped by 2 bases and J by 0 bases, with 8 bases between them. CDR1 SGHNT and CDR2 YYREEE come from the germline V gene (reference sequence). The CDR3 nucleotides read TGTGCCAGCAGCTTCACAGGAGACCAAGAGACCCAGTACTTC. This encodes CASSFTGDQETQYF.

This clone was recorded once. The CDR3 sequence is CASSLNSGTSGGDYNEQFF. DNA for the CDR3: TGCGCCAGCAGCTTGAATTCCGGGACTAGCGGGGGGGACTACAATGAGCAGTTCTTC. V usage is TRBV5-1 and J usage is TRBJ2-1, with 16 positions matching TRBD2. With 1 base clipped from V and 3 bases from J, the junction kept 7 bases outside the gene matches. Per the germline V gene, CDR1 is SGHRS and CDR2 is YFSETQ. The CDR3 runs 19 residues.

The CDR3 DNA reads TGTGCCAGCAGCCCGCCACCAAACAGGGCTGGACCCTACAATGAGCAGTTCTTC. It codes for CASSPPPNRAGPYNEQFF. The J gene is TRBJ2-1, the V gene TRBV11-2; weak D call: TRBD1 (6 bases). V dropped 5 bases and J dropped 2 bases, with 22 bases sitting between them. Germline CDR1 SGHAT, CDR2 FQNNGV. The CDR3 loop spans 18 amino acids. The full variable domain, with the rest looked up from reference TRBV11-2 and TRBJ2-1, is EAGVAQSPRYKIIEKRQSVAFWCNPISGHATLYWYQQILGQGPKLLIQFQNNGVVDDSQLPKDRFSAERLKGVDSTLKIQPAKLEDSAVYLCASSPPPNRAGPYNEQFFGPGTRLTVL.

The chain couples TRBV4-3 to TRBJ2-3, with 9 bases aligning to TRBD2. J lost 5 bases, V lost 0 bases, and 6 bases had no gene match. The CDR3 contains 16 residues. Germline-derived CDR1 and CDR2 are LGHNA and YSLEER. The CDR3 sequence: CASSQDPSGEQDTQYF. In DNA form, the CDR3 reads TGCGCCAGCAGCCAAGATCCTAGCGGGGAACAAGATACGCAGTATTTT.

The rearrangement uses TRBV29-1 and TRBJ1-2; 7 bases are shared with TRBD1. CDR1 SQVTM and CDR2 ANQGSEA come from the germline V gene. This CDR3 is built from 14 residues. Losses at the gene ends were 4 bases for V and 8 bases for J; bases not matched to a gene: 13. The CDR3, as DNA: TGCAGCGTTGCCGGGATAGACAGGGTTGAGGGCTACACCTTC. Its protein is CSVAGIDRVEGYTF.

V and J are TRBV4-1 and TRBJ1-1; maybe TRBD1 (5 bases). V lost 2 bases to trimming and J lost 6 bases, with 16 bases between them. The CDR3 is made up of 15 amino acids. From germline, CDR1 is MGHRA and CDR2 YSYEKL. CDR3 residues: CASSQQGGIRAEAFF. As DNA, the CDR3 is TGCGCCAGCAGCCAACAGGGAGGGATAAGGGCTGAAGCTTTCTTT.

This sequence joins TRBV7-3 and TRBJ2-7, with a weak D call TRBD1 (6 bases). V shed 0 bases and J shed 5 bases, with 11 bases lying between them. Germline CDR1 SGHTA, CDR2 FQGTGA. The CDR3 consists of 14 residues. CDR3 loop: CASSLTRTVNEQYF. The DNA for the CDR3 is TGTGCCAGCAGCTTAACCCGGACAGTAAACGAGCAGTACTTC.

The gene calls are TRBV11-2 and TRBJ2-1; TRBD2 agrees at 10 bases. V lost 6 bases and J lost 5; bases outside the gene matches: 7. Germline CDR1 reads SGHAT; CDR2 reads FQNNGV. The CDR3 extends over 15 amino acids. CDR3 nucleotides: TGTGCCAGCAGTCCAGCGGGGGGGCAACACAATGAGCAGTTCTTC. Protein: CASSPAGGQHNEQFF.

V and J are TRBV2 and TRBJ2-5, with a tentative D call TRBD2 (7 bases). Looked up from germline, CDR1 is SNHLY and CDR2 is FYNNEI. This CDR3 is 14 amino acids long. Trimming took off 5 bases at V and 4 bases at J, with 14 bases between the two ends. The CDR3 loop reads CASSLEGEGETQYF. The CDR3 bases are TGTGCCAGCAGTCTTGAGGGGGAGGGAGAGACCCAGTACTTC.

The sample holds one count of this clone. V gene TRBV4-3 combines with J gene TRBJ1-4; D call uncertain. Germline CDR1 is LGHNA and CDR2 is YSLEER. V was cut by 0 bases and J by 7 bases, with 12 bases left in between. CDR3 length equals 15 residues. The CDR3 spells CASSQDPGWGEKLFF. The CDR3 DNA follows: TGCGCCAGCAGCCAAGATCCGGGGTGGGGTGAAAAACTGTTTTTT.

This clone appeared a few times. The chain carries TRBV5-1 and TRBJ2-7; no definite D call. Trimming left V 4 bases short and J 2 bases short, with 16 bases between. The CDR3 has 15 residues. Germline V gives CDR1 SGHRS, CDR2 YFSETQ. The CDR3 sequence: CASSLKIEGTYEQYF. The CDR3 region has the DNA TGCGCCAGCAGCCTCAAGATAGAAGGGACCTACGAGCAGTACTTC.

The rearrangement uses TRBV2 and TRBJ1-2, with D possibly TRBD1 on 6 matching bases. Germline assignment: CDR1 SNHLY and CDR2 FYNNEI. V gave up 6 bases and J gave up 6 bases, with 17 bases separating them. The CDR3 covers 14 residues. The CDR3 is CASSQERGKDGYTF. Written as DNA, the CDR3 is TGTGCCAGCAGCCAAGAGAGGGGGAAGGATGGCTACACCTTC.

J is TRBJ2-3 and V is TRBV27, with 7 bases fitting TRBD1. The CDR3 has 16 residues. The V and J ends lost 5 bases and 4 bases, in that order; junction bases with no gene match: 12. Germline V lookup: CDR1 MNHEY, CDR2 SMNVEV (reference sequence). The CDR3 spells CASSLTRTGLPDTQYF. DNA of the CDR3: TGTGCCAGCAGTCTCACGAGGACAGGCCTTCCAGATACGCAGTATTTT.

The DNA for the CDR3 is TGCGCCAGCAGCTTGGTGCTCGGCTACGAGCAGTACTTC. This translates into CASSLVLGYEQYF. The chain is built from TRBV5-1 and TRBJ2-7; D unresolved. There are 13 residues in the CDR3. Trimming took 0 bases from V and 3 from J, leaving 7 bases between them. Per the germline V gene, CDR1 is SGHRS and CDR2 is YFSETQ. The full variable domain, rest sourced from reference TRBV5-1 and TRBJ2-7, is KAGVTQTPRYLIKTRGQQVTLSCSPISGHRSVSWYQQTPGQGLQFLFEYFSETQRNKGNFPGRFSGRQFSNSRSEMNVSTLELGDSALYLCASSLVLGYEQYFGPGTRLTVT.

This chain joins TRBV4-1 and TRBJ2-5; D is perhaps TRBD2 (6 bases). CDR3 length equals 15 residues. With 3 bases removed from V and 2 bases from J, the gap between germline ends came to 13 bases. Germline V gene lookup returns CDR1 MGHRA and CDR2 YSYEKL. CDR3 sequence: CASSQRGLEQETQYF. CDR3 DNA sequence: TGCGCCAGCAGCCAGAGGGGACTGGAGCAAGAGACCCAGTACTTC.

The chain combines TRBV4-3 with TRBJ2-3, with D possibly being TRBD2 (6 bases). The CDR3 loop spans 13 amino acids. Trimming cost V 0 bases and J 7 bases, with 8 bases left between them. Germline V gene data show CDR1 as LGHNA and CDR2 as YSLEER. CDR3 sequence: CASSQDRGNTQYF. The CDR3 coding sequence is TGCGCCAGCAGCCAAGATCGGGGGAATACGCAGTATTTT.

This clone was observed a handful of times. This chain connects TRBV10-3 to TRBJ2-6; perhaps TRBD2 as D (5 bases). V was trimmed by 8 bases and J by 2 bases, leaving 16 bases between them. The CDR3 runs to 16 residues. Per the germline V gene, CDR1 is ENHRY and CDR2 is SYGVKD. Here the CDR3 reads CAIAPSGSTGANVLTF. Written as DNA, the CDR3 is TGTGCCATCGCCCCTTCGGGAAGCACTGGGGCCAACGTCCTGACTTTC.

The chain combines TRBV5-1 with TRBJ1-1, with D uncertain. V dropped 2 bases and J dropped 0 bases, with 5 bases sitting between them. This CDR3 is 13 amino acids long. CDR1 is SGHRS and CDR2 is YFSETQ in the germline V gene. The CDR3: CASSFDLNTEAFF. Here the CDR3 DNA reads TGCGCCAGCAGCTTCGACCTGAACACTGAAGCTTTCTTT.

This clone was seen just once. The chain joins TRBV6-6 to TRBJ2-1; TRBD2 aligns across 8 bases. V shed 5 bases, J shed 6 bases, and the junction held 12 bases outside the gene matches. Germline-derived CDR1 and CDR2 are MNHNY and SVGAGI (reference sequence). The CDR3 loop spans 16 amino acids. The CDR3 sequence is CASSPGTRFERNEQFF. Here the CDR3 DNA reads TGTGCCAGCAGTCCCGGGACTAGGTTTGAGCGCAATGAGCAGTTCTTC.

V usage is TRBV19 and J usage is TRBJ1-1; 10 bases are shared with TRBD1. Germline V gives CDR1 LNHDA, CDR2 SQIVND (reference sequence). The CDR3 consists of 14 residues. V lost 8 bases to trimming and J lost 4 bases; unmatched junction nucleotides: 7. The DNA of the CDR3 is TGTGCCAGTCGACAGGGGGCGCAGGTCACTGAAGCTTTCTTT. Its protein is CASRQGAQVTEAFF.

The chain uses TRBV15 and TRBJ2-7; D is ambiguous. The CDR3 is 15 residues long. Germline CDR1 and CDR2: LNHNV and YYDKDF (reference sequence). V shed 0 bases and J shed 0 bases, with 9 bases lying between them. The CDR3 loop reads CATSRDRPGSYEQYF. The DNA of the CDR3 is TGTGCCACCAGCAGAGATCGCCCGGGCTCCTACGAGCAGTACTTC.

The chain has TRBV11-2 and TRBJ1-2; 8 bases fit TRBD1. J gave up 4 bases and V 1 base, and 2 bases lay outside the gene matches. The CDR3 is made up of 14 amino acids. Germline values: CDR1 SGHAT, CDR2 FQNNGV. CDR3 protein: CASSLVQGAYGYTF. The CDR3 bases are TGTGCCAGCAGCTTAGTGCAGGGGGCCTATGGCTACACCTTC.